This passage covers 5 T cell receptor beta chains from one sample sequenced in a study of identical twins. TCRdb passed the 5' RACE reads through MiXCR, listing each CDR3 protein once. The sample has hundreds of thousands of distinct CDR3 sequences, roughly 8% seen once; the top ten hold approximately 0.96%. These data also featured in a second study, about yellow fever vaccine responses in identical twins.

Sequenced: PBMCs. All receptors derive from a woman aged 18-35 years in good health.

This clonotype was counted between two and nine times. The V and J genes are TRBV24-1 and TRBJ2-3; 8 nucleotides agree with TRBD1. V was clipped by 4 bases and J by 5 bases; unmatched bases: 7. The CDR3 runs 15 residues. CDR1 is KGHDR, CDR2 SFDVKD, per germline. CDR3 sequence (DNA): TGTGCCACCAGTGAGAGGACAGGGCGGGTAGATACGCAGTATTTT. It yields the protein CATSERTGRVDTQYF.

The sample holds a few counts of this clonotype. This chain connects TRBV5-6 to TRBJ2-3; the D is unclear. This CDR3 region has 15 residues. Trimming removed 0 bases from V and 1 base from J, with 9 bases in between. The V gene's germline CDR1 is SGHDT and CDR2 YYEEEE. The CDR3 here is CASSLGPHRTDTQYF. The CDR3 region has the DNA TGTGCCAGCAGCTTGGGCCCCCACCGCACAGATACGCAGTATTTT.

This clonotype occurred a few times. The chain employs TRBV20-1 and TRBJ2-2, with TRBD2 matching 9 bases. CDR3 length equals 13 residues. The V gene's germline CDR1 is DFQATT and CDR2 SNEGSKA (reference sequence). With V trimmed by 5 bases and J by 4 bases, 2 bases remained unmatched. The CDR3, as DNA: TGCAGTGCTGTAGCGGGAGTCACCGGGGAGCTGTTTTTT. It specifies CSAVAGVTGELFF.

In its sample, this clonotype was seen a few times. V is TRBV11-2 and J is TRBJ2-1; 9 nucleotides agree with TRBD2. This CDR3 is built from 18 residues. Germline V gives CDR1 SGHAT, CDR2 FQNNGV. The ends lost 5 bases at V and 5 bases at J; junction bases unmatched: 16. CDR3 coding DNA: TGTGCCAGCAGCACCATATCGACTAGCGGAACGGGGAACAATGAGCAGTTCTTC. This translates into CASSTISTSGTGNNEQFF.

The chain couples TRBV29-1 to TRBJ2-7; 11 bases match TRBD2. This CDR3 region has 15 residues. Germline V CDR1 and CDR2: SQVTM, ANQGSEA. With 4 bases clipped from V and 2 bases from J, the junction kept 7 bases outside the gene matches. The CDR3 reads CSVVRLAGPTYEQYF. The CDR3 nucleotides read TGCAGCGTTGTTAGACTAGCGGGACCCACCTACGAGCAGTACTTC.